Each of the 21 T cell receptor beta chains below was sequenced from the same sample in a study of early stage breast cancer tumors. Libraries were prepared by immunoSEQ multiplex PCR; TCRdb keeps only in-frame clonotypes and omits some of them. The sample lists tens of thousands of clones, about 60% occurring once. The sample was breast tumor tissue. All receptors come from a person aged 50-59 years with breast cancer.

This clone was counted a few times. The rearrangement joins TRBV19 to TRBJ2-7; TRBD2 might be the D (5 bases). This CDR3 comprises 14 residues. Trimming left V 6 bases short and J 0 bases short, with 12 bases between. The V gene's germline CDR1 is LNHDA and CDR2 SQIVND (reference sequence). The CDR3 bases are TGTGCCAGTAGCCGGGCTACTAGCTCCTACGAGCAGTACTTC. It is translated as CASSRATSSYEQYF.

This clone has more than one count but fewer than ten. The junction differs from germline at one of its ends, possibly a read error. The sample carries other DNA sequences with the same CDR3. This rearrangement joins TRBV5-1 to TRBJ2-7; unclear D gene. CDR1 is SGHRS and CDR2 is YFSETQ in the germline V gene. This CDR3 region has 11 residues. CDR3 protein: CASSLGYEQYF. Here the CDR3 DNA reads TGTGCCAGCAGCTTGGGGTACGAGCAGTACTTC.

This clone has more than one count but fewer than ten. This rearrangement joins TRBV5-1 to TRBJ2-3, with TRBD1 matching 8 bases. CDR1 and CDR2 (germline): SGHRS, YFSETQ. The CDR3 sequence is 15 residues long. The ends lost 0 bases at V and 1 base at J; junction bases unmatched: 1. CDR3 bases: TGCGCCAGCAGCTTGGAGGGACAGGGCACAGATACGCAGTATTTT. Its protein is CASSLEGQGTDTQYF. The full variable domain, in which reference TRBV5-1 and TRBJ2-3 provide the parts outside the CDR3, is KAGVTQTPRYLIKTRGQQVTLSCSPISGHRSVSWYQQTPGQGLQFLFEYFSETQRNKGNFPGRFSGRQFSNSRSEMNVSTLELGDSALYLCASSLEGQGTDTQYFGPGTRLTVL.

V gene TRBV5-1 combines with J gene TRBJ1-2; TRBD1 agrees at 8 bases. The CDR3 totals 14 residues. Trimming removed 4 bases from V and 1 base from J; junction bases left unmatched: 3. Per the germline V gene, CDR1 is SGHRS and CDR2 is YFSETQ. As DNA, the CDR3 is TGCGCCAGCAGCGGAGGACAGGGTAACTATGGCTACACCTTC. Its protein product is CASSGGQGNYGYTF.

The V gene is TRBV5-5, the J gene TRBJ1-4; D perhaps matches TRBD1 (5 bases). The V gene's germline CDR1 is SGHKS and CDR2 YYEKEE (reference sequence). The CDR3 sequence is 13 residues long. V gave up 2 bases and J gave up 5 bases, with 7 bases separating them. In DNA, the CDR3 is TGTGCCAGCAGCTTTCAGGGAAATGAAAAACTGTTTTTT. It encodes CASSFQGNEKLFF.

This clone appeared a single time. This chain connects TRBV7-9 to TRBJ1-4, with unresolved D. Per germline, CDR1 SEHNR and CDR2 FQNEAQ (reference sequence). The CDR3 is 12 amino acids. Trimming left V 5 bases short and J 7 bases short, with 8 bases between. Here the CDR3 DNA reads TGTGCCAGCAGCCAACAGACTGAAAAACTGTTTTTT. Its protein is CASSQQTEKLFF.

V and J are TRBV6-5 and TRBJ2-7; 12 positions match TRBD2. J lost 0 bases, V lost 4 bases, and 1 base had no gene match. Germline CDR1 MNHEY, CDR2 SVGAGI. The CDR3 consists of 15 residues. The CDR3 DNA follows: TGTGCCAGCAGTTCGACTAGCGGGAGCTCCTACGAGCAGTACTTC. This gives the protein CASSSTSGSSYEQYF.

J is TRBJ1-5 and V is TRBV6-1; D is ambiguous. CDR3 size: 13 residues. V was trimmed by 6 bases and J by 4 bases, leaving 10 bases between them. CDR1 and CDR2 (germline): MNHNS, SASEGT. The CDR3 protein is CASRAGANQPQHF. The CDR3 nucleotides read TGTGCCAGCAGGGCAGGAGCTAATCAGCCCCAGCATTTT.

This chain uses TRBV7-9 with TRBJ2-3; no definite D call. V was cut by 1 base and J by 2 bases, with 13 bases left in between. The CDR3 runs 16 residues. Germline V gives CDR1 SEHNR, CDR2 FQNEAQ (reference sequence). The CDR3, as DNA: TGTGCCAGCAGCTTAGGTCAGTTGCGGACCACAGATACGCAGTATTTT. Its protein product is CASSLGQLRTTDTQYF. Combining the CDR3 with reference TRBV7-9 and TRBJ2-3 gives the whole variable domain DTGVSQNPRHKITKRGQNVTFRCDPISEHNRLYWYRQTLGQGPEFLTYFQNEAQLEKSRLLSDRFSAERPKGSFSTLEIQRTEQGDSAMYLCASSLGQLRTTDTQYFGPGTRLTVL.

CDR3 sequence: CASSLGIGQANTDTQYF. As DNA, the CDR3 is TGCGCCAGCAGCTTAGGTATAGGACAGGCAAACACAGATACGCAGTATTTT. This chain links TRBV5-1 with TRBJ2-3; 7 nucleotides match TRBD1. The CDR3 runs to 17 residues. Germline assignment: CDR1 SGHRS and CDR2 YFSETQ. V lost 2 bases to trimming and J lost 2 bases; unmatched junction nucleotides: 11.

This rearrangement joins TRBV29-1 to TRBJ1-3; D might be TRBD1 (5 bases). The V end lost 6 bases, the J end lost 4 bases, and 10 bases lay between the germline ends. Germline assignment: CDR1 SQVTM and CDR2 ANQGSEA. This CDR3 is built from 12 residues. The CDR3 region is CSVRVSGNTIYF. The CDR3 bases are TGCAGCGTCAGGGTCTCCGGAAACACCATATATTTT.

In its sample, this clone was seen a few times. The rearrangement links TRBV9 to TRBJ2-1, with D unresolved. CDR1 is SGDLS, CDR2 YYNGEE, per germline. With 0 bases removed from V and 0 bases from J, the gap between germline ends came to 7 bases. The CDR3 runs to 15 residues. CDR3 sequence reads: CASSVEPASYNEQFF. The CDR3 DNA reads TGTGCCAGCAGCGTAGAACCCGCCTCCTACAATGAGCAGTTCTTC.

The chain carries TRBV6-5 and TRBJ2-5, with TRBD2 identical over 7 bases. V was clipped by 6 bases and J by 2 bases; unmatched bases: 9. The CDR3 consists of 15 residues. The germline V gene has CDR1 MNHEY and CDR2 SVGAGI. CDR3: CASRGGSLRQETQYF. The CDR3 nucleotides are TGTGCCAGCAGAGGCGGGAGCCTGCGACAAGAGACCCAGTACTTC.

This clone was seen only once. This chain joins TRBV5-4 and TRBJ2-5, with a possible D match to TRBD2 (5 bases). V was cut by 1 base and J by 7 bases, with 14 bases left in between. This CDR3 has 14 residues. From germline, CDR1 is SGHNT and CDR2 YYREEE (reference sequence). This chain's CDR3 is CASSLFGVGSTQYF. The CDR3 bases are TGTGCCAGCAGCTTGTTCGGGGTTGGGTCGACCCAGTACTTC. The full variable domain, rest sourced from reference TRBV5-4 and TRBJ2-5, is ETGVTQSPTHLIKTRGQQVTLRCSSQSGHNTVSWYQQALGQGPQFIFQYYREEENGRGNFPPRFSGLQFPNYSSELNVNALELDDSALYLCASSLFGVGSTQYFGPGTRLLVL.

The chain carries TRBV6-5 and TRBJ2-1, with D perhaps being TRBD1 or TRBD2 (5 bases each). Germline-derived CDR1 and CDR2 are MNHEY and SVGAGI. This CDR3 is built from 14 residues. Trimming pared 7 bases from V and 6 bases from J, leaving 16 bases between. CDR3 sequence: CASNRLRGSNEQFF. The CDR3 DNA sequence: TGTGCCAGCAATAGACTAAGGGGATCCAATGAGCAGTTCTTC.

Only a few counts were recorded for this clone. The chain joins TRBV30 to TRBJ2-3; D is unclear. The CDR3 totals 11 residues. The germline V and J ends were trimmed by 2 bases and 4 bases, with 4 bases remaining between them. Per the germline V gene, CDR1 is GTSNPN and CDR2 is SVGIG (reference sequence). The CDR3 DNA follows: TGTGCCTGGAGTAGCTCAGATACGCAGTATTTT. It codes for CAWSSSDTQYF.

The chain recombines TRBV7-9 with TRBJ2-1; D may be TRBD2 (6 bases). Per the germline V gene, CDR1 is SEHNR and CDR2 is FQNEAQ (reference sequence). This CDR3 is 15 amino acids long. With 6 bases removed from V and 4 bases from J, the gap between germline ends came to 16 bases. CDR3 DNA: TGTGCCAGCAGGAGTCGGGGGTCGCCTTACAATGAGCAGTTCTTC. Translation gives CASRSRGSPYNEQFF.

This clone is labeled medium-sized. This chain connects TRBV5-1 to TRBJ2-2; 11 bases fit TRBD2. After removal of 4 bases from V and 5 bases from J, the junction contained 10 bases not matched to a gene. CDR3 size: 17 residues. Germline lookup yields CDR1 SGHRS and CDR2 YFSETQ. CDR3 residues: CASSQRLAGGRTGELFF. CDR3 DNA: TGCGCCAGCAGCCAGAGGCTAGCGGGAGGTCGGACCGGGGAGCTGTTTTTT.

This clone was observed a single time. This chain uses TRBV7-9 with TRBJ2-1; TRBD2 matches at 7 bases. The length of the CDR3 is 16 residues. Trimming took 5 bases from V and 0 from J; bases not matched to a gene: 7. Germline V gives CDR1 SEHNR, CDR2 FQNEAQ (reference sequence). DNA for the CDR3: TGTGCCAGCAGCAAACTAGCGCCGAGCTCCTACAATGAGCAGTTCTTC. Its protein product is CASSKLAPSSYNEQFF.

This clone was seen a few times. J is TRBJ2-1 and V is TRBV19; D might be TRBD2 (6 bases). V dropped 8 bases and J dropped 4 bases, with 18 bases sitting between them. CDR1 and CDR2 (germline): LNHDA, SQIVND (reference sequence). This CDR3 comprises 15 residues. CDR3 protein: CASGGTGTPYNEQFF. The CDR3 DNA follows: TGTGCCAGTGGGGGGACCGGGACCCCGTACAATGAGCAGTTCTTC.

The rearrangement joins TRBV4-2 to TRBJ2-3; D remains ambiguous. This CDR3 is built from 16 residues. Germline-derived CDR1 and CDR2 are LGHNA and YNFKEQ. The V end was cut by 1 base, the J end by 4 bases, with 15 bases between. CDR3 loop: CASSQGLDAHSDTQYF. CDR3 sequence (DNA): TGTGCCAGCAGCCAAGGACTGGACGCCCATTCAGATACGCAGTATTTT.